This T cell receptor (beta chain) appears in the sequencing data of a study of cytomegalovirus exposure and HLA in healthy donors. Study results and limitations: Whilst most TCR sequences proved rare, a subset of public TCRs occurred across many donors.

Primers: 60 Vbeta forward and 13 Jbeta reverse. TCRdb keeps only in-frame clones here, not all; method: immunoSEQ multiplex PCR. The data hold 130,000 to 150,000 clones, with roughly 75% observed a single time. In germline, CDR1 is SGHRS, CDR2 YFSETQ. This CDR3 has 14 amino acids. V shed 5 bases and J 3 bases; nucleotides not matched to a gene: 1. A single count supports this clone. Antigen: not known. The origin of this receptor is a female donor in good health and CMV-seronegative. The V and J genes are TRBV5-1 and TRBJ2-1, with 11 bases aligning to TRBD2. Sequenced input: PBMCs. The CDR3 region has the DNA TGCGCCAGCAGGCTAGCGGGGGGCTACAATGAGCAGTTCTTC. This gives the protein CASRLAGGYNEQFF.